These 10 T cell receptor beta chains share one sample of origin, sequenced in a study of identical twins. TCRdb recomputed calls from the 5' RACE reads with MiXCR, one row per CDR3 protein. This sample has approximately 220,000 distinct CDR3 sequences, with under 10% found just once. The data also belong to a second study, concerning yellow fever vaccine responses in identical twins.

Sequenced input: memory (CD45RO+) T cells sorted from blood. The receptors stem from a woman younger than 30 in good health.

This clonotype has a handful of counts. The V and J genes are TRBV11-2 and TRBJ2-3; D tentatively reads TRBD1 or TRBD2 (5 bases each). V lost 1 base to trimming and J lost 4 bases, with 12 bases between them. The CDR3 loop spans 15 amino acids. CDR1 is SGHAT and CDR2 is FQNNGV in the germline V gene. The CDR3 DNA sequence: TGTGCCAGCAGCTTAGGGGGGTTCTGGGCAGATACGCAGTATTTT. Encoded protein: CASSLGGFWADTQYF. Full variable domain (missing parts from reference TRBV11-2 and TRBJ2-3): EAGVAQSPRYKIIEKRQSVAFWCNPISGHATLYWYQQILGQGPKLLIQFQNNGVVDDSQLPKDRFSAERLKGVDSTLKIQPAKLEDSAVYLCASSLGGFWADTQYFGPGTRLTVL.

This clonotype was counted at least ten times. V usage is TRBV5-1 and J usage is TRBJ1-2; 7 bases line up with TRBD1. Per germline, CDR1 SGHRS and CDR2 YFSETQ. This CDR3 region has 13 residues. With V trimmed by 4 bases and J by 4 bases, 4 bases remained unmatched. CDR3 residues: CASSPGTAYGYTF. In DNA, the CDR3 is TGCGCCAGCAGCCCAGGGACAGCCTATGGCTACACCTTC.

This clonotype occurred many times. The J gene is TRBJ2-7, the V gene TRBV20-1, with 10 bases that match TRBD1. Germline CDR1 DFQATT, CDR2 SNEGSKA (reference sequence). V lost 4 bases to trimming and J lost 8 bases; unmatched junction nucleotides: 11. There are 14 residues in the CDR3. CDR3 sequence: CSAKKPGQGNKQYF. The CDR3, as DNA: TGCAGTGCTAAGAAACCGGGACAGGGGAACAAGCAGTACTTC.

The J gene is TRBJ2-7, the V gene TRBV20-1; 8 bases match TRBD1. This CDR3 is built from 15 residues. The ends lost 0 bases at V and 3 bases at J; junction bases unmatched: 7. CDR1 and CDR2 from the germline V gene are DFQATT and SNEGSKA (reference sequence). The CDR3 loop reads CSARDLGTGGYEQYF. The DNA of the CDR3 is TGCAGTGCTAGAGATCTCGGGACAGGCGGCTACGAGCAGTACTTC.

This clonotype was seen repeatedly, ten times or more. V is TRBV7-3 and J is TRBJ2-3; no firm D call. Germline V gives CDR1 SGHTA, CDR2 FQGTGA. Trimming took off 4 bases at V and 5 bases at J, with 10 bases between the two ends. The CDR3 spans 13 residues. The CDR3 nucleotides are TGTGCCAGCAGCTCTATCAACGGAGATACGCAGTATTTT. This sequence encodes CASSSINGDTQYF. Full variable domain (missing parts from reference TRBV7-3 and TRBJ2-3): GAGVSQTPSNKVTEKGKYVELRCDPISGHTALYWYRQSLGQGPEFLIYFQGTGAADDSGLPNDRFFAVRPEGSVSTLKIQRTERGDSAVYLCASSSINGDTQYFGPGTRLTVL.

Many counts were recorded for this clonotype. V and J are TRBV7-3 and TRBJ1-1; unclear D gene. The CDR3 totals 13 residues. CDR1 is SGHTA and CDR2 is FQGTGA in the germline V gene. Trimming removed 5 bases from V and 3 bases from J, with 10 bases in between. CDR3 in DNA: TGTGCCAGCAGCCCCGGGTCATACACTGAAGCTTTCTTT. As protein: CASSPGSYTEAFF. Looking up the rest from reference TRBV7-3 and TRBJ1-1 gives the full variable domain: GAGVSQTPSNKVTEKGKYVELRCDPISGHTALYWYRQSLGQGPEFLIYFQGTGAADDSGLPNDRFFAVRPEGSVSTLKIQRTERGDSAVYLCASSPGSYTEAFFGQGTRLTVV.

This clonotype was detected only a few times. This sequence joins TRBV7-2 and TRBJ2-7; possibly TRBD1 for D (5 bases). The CDR3 runs 16 residues. In germline, CDR1 is SGHTA, CDR2 FQGNSA. The ends were cut back, 1 base at V and 2 bases at J, with 15 bases in the middle. CDR3 DNA sequence: TGTGCCAGCAGCTTAGGGACATGGGAACACCCCTACGAGCAGTACTTC. Translation: CASSLGTWEHPYEQYF.

The V and J genes are TRBV20-1 and TRBJ2-5, with D possibly matching TRBD2 (5 bases). This CDR3 is built from 14 residues. The V gene's germline CDR1 is DFQATT and CDR2 SNEGSKA (reference sequence). Trimming cost V 0 bases and J 4 bases, with 12 bases left between them. CDR3: CSARDGAEGETQYF. CDR3 bases: TGCAGTGCTAGAGATGGAGCAGAGGGAGAGACCCAGTACTTC.

This clonotype was counted only a few times. This chain uses TRBV20-1 with TRBJ2-2; 8 bases are a match to TRBD1. Germline lookup yields CDR1 DFQATT and CDR2 SNEGSKA (reference sequence). CDR3 length equals 14 residues. The V and J ends lost 5 bases and 7 bases, in that order; junction bases with no gene match: 9. CDR3 sequence: CSAPRTGQGGELFF. The CDR3 nucleotides read TGCAGTGCTCCTCGGACAGGGCAGGGCGGGGAGCTGTTTTTT.

In its sample, this clonotype was seen a few times. The J gene is TRBJ2-3, the V gene TRBV28, with no clear D. Germline CDR1 MDHEN, CDR2 SYDVKM. This CDR3 contains 12 residues. The V gene lost 4 bases and the J gene lost 7 bases, with 9 bases spanning the gap. The CDR3 region has the DNA TGTGCCAGCAGTTCGGATGGAAATACGCAGTATTTT. Its translation is CASSSDGNTQYF.